This entry concerns a single TCR beta chain. Its antigen is as yet unknown. This same CDR3 is encoded by further DNA sequences in the sample. The entry originates in a study of cytomegalovirus exposure and HLA in healthy donors. Broader study findings: Later analysis identified several of the most significant clusters that appeared linked to common viral pathogens.

Amplification used 60 Vbeta primers and 13 Jbeta primers. TCRdb's table, derived via immunoSEQ multiplex PCR, lists solely in-frame clones and lacks some. The table has about 130,000 clones, over 70% seen once. The CDR3 totals 15 residues. V lost 2 bases and J 0 bases, leaving 10 bases between the germline ends. Germline V CDR1 and CDR2: SGHRS, YFSETQ. Material: PBMCs. The origin of this receptor is a woman aged 40-49 years in good health and CMV-seronegative. The chain has TRBV5-1 and TRBJ2-3, with D tentatively TRBD1 (6 bases). The CDR3 nucleotides are TGCGCCAGCAGCTTCTCAGGGGCTAGCACAGATACGCAGTATTTT. Amino acids: CASSFSGASTDTQYF.